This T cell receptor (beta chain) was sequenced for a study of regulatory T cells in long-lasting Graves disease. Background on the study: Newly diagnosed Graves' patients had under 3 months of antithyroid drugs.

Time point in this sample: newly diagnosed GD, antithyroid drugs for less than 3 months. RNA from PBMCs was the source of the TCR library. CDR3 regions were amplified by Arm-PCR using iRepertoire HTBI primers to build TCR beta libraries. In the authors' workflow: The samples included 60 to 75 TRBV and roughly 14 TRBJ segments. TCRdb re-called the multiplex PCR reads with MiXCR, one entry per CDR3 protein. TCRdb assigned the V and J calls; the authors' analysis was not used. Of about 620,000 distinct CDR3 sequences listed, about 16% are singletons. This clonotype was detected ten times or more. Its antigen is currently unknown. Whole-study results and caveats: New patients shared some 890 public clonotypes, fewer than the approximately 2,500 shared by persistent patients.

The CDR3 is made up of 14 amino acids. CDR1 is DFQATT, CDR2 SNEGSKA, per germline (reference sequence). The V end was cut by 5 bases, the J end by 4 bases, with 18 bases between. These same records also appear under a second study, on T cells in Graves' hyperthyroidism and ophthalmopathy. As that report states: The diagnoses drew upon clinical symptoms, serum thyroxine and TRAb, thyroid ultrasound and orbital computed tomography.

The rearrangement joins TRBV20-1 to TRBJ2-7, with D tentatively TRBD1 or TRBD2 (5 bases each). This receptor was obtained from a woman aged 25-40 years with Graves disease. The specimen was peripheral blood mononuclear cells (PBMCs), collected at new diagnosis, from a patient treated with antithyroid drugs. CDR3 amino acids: CSAGRDRLEYEQYF. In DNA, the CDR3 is TGCAGTGCTGGCAGGGACCGACTCGAGTACGAGCAGTACTTC.